This entry concerns a single TCR beta chain. This clone was counted between two and nine times. Its antigen remains unidentified. No much larger clone is present one base from it, and per-base qualities are unavailable. The junction carries 17 bases between V and J, which are trimmed by 1 base and 7 bases respectively. Including the terminal cysteine and phenylalanine, the CDR3 comprises 16 residues. The read is trimmed to its CDR3 DNA, 48 bases read in frame from base 1. The germline V gene provides CDR1 SGHTA and CDR2 FQGNSA. The sample comes from a study of regulatory dendritic cells for organ transplantation (dated by TCRdb to the late 2010s). With regard to the full study: Regulatory dendritic cells were generated from monocytes cultured with vitamin D3 on days 0 and 4 and IL-10 on day 4. On day 6, LPS was added to the DC cultures to test how the DCs responded to a strong maturation-inducing agent. TCRbeta repertoires were sequenced from sorted naive and memory CD4+ and CD8+ T cells before and after allostimulation with regulatory or mature dendritic cells.

Sorted T cell subsets were CFSE-labeled and co-cultured for five to six days with allogeneic regulatory or mature dendritic cells at a 1:10 DC:T ratio. FACS was used to sort CD4+ or CD8+ cells into naive T cells (CD45RA+) and memory T cells (CD45RO+). The T cells used for TCR sequencing were obtained from a couple of healthy control subjects. Genomic DNA was extracted with the Qiagen DNeasy Blood & Tissue Kit. On the study overall, not on this receptor specifically: The repertoires of naive CD4+ and CD8+ T cells were highly diverse, while memory cell repertoires were less diverse, with memory CD8+ cells being the most oligoclonal. Allostimulation expanded memory CD8+ clones in both subjects, but regulatory dendritic cells appeared to induce more limited expansion than mature dendritic cells. The authors pointed out considerable heterogeneity between individuals in the alloreactive memory CD8+ T cell pool, and only a couple of subjects were sequenced. Of the resting subsets, the one holding the most alloreactive TCR clonotypes was memory CD8+ T cells.

The TCRbeta CDR3 regions were amplified in a multiplexed two-step PCR with Vbeta-specific forward primers and Jbeta-specific reverse primers. TCRbeta libraries were sequenced on an Illumina instrument through the immunoSEQ service. The original pipeline was this. V, D and J genes were assigned using IMGT annotation, and counts were corrected for multiplex PCR bias using synthetic CDR3 analogues. The immunoSEQ Analyzer calculated repertoire clonality as one minus the normalized Shannon entropy. Fisher's exact test with Benjamini-Hochberg false discovery rate control was used to define clonal expansion, with two-tailed P<0.01. The table comes from immuneACCESS by way of TCRdb, which keeps in-frame sequences with V and J called. Part of the clones is missing from these tables; in studies checked, under half for an unresolved V gene and the rest for unknown reasons. That table supplies the V and J calls and clone size; D and trimming were determined from the DNA. The sample profile shows approximately 10,000 clones; 65% to 85% of them were found once. The top ten hold roughly 2.6% of the sample.

The chain is assembled from TRBV7-2 and TRBJ2-1; the D gene is perhaps TRBD2, from 7 matching bases. The specimen was memory CD4+ T cells from blood cultured with regulatory dendritic cells. In the paper's terms, the cell subset or site label means: CD45RO+ memory T cells. The clonotype originates from a human donor in good health. The CDR3 reads as follows: CASSLGRRGAGNEQFF. The DNA sequence is TGTGCCAGCAGCTTAGGGCGACGGGGGGCGGGGAATGAGCAGTTCTTC.